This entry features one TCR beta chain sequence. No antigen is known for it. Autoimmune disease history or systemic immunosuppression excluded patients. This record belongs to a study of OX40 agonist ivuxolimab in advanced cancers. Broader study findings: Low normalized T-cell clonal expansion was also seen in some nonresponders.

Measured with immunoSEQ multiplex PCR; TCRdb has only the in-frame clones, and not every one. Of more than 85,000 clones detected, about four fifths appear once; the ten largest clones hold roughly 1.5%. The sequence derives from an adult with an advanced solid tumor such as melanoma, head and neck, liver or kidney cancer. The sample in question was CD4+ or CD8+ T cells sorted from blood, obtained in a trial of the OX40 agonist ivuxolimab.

CDR3 in amino acids: CASSLGVATNEKLFF. The CDR3 DNA reads TGTGCCAGCAGCTTGGGGGTTGCAACTAATGAAAAACTGTTTTTT. V and J are TRBV11-2 and TRBJ1-4; TRBD1 might be the D (5 bases). V lost 3 bases and J 0 bases, leaving 8 bases between the germline ends. The CDR3 is 15 residues long. From germline, CDR1 is SGHAT and CDR2 FQNNGV.